This TCR beta chain was captured in a study of shared clonotypes between healthy human individuals. General study results and limits: Sorted-subset sequencing was shown by rarefaction to be incomplete despite large depth.

Losses at the gene ends were 6 bases for V and 4 bases for J; bases not matched to a gene: 16. Germline assignment: CDR1 SGHTS and CDR2 YDEGEE. The CDR3 extends over 19 amino acids. About this clone: What it binds is unknown.

Nashville, Tennessee was home to all donors, who were Caucasian adults. The authors divided CD4+ cells into CD45RA+ naive and CD45RA-negative memory subsets. Method: immunoSEQ multiplex PCR; TCRdb's copy keeps in-frame clones and lacks some. Among approximately 340,000 clones listed, approximately 79% were seen once. This TCR was recovered from a man aged 25-45 years in good health. This sequence joins TRBV5-8 and TRBJ2-2; 12 bases are shared with TRBD2. The sequencing sample was made of memory CD4+ T cells sorted from blood. Subset reported: CD45RA-negative fraction. The DNA for the CDR3 is TGTGCCAGCATACTGACCCTGACTAGCGGGAGTGTCAGCACCGGGGAGCTGTTTTTT. Its translation: CASILTLTSGSVSTGELFF.